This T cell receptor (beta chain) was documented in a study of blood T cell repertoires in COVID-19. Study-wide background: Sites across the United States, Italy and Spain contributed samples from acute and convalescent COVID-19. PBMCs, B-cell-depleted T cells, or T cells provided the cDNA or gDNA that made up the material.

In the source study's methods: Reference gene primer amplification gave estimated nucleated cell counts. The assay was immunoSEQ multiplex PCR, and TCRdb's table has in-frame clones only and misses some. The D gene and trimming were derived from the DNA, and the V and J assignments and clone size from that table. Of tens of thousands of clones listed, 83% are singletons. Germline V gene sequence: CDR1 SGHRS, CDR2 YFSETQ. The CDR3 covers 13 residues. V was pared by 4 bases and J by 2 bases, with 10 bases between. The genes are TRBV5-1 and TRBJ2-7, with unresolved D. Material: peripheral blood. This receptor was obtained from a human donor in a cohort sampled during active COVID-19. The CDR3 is CASSLSPTYEQYF. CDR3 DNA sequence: TGCGCCAGCAGCCTCAGTCCGACCTACGAGCAGTACTTC. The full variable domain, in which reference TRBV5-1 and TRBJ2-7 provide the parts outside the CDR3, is KAGVTQTPRYLIKTRGQQVTLSCSPISGHRSVSWYQQTPGQGLQFLFEYFSETQRNKGNFPGRFSGRQFSNSRSEMNVSTLELGDSALYLCASSLSPTYEQYFGPGTRLTVT.